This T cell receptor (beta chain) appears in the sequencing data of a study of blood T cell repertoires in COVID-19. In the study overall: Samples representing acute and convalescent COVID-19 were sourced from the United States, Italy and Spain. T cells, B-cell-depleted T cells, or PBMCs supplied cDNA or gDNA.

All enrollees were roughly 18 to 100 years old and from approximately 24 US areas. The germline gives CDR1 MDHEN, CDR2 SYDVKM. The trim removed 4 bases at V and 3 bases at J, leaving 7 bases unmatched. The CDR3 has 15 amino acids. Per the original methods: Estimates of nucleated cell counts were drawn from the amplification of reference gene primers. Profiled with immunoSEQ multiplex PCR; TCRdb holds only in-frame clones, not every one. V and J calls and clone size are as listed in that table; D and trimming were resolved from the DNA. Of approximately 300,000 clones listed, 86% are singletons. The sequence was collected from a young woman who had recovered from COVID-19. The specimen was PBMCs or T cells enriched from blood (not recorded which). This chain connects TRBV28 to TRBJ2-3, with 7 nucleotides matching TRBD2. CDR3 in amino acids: CASSSAGEETDTQYF. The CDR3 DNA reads TGTGCCAGCAGTTCTGCGGGAGAGGAGACAGATACGCAGTATTTT.